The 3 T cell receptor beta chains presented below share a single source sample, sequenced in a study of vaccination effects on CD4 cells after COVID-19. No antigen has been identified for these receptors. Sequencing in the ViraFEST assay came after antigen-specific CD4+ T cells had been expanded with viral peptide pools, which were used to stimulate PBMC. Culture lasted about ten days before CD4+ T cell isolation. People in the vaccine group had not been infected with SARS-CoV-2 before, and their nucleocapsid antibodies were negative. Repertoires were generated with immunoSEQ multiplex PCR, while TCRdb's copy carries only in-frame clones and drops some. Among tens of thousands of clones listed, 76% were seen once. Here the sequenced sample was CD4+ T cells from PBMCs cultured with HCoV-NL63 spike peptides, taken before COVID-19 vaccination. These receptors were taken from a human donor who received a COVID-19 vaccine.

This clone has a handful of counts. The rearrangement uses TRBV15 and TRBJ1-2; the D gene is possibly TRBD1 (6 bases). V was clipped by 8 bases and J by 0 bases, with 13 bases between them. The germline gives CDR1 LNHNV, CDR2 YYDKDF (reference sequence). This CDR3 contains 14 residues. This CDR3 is CATRMGGPNYGYTF. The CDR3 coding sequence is TGTGCCACCCGGATGGGGGGGCCTAACTATGGCTACACCTTC.

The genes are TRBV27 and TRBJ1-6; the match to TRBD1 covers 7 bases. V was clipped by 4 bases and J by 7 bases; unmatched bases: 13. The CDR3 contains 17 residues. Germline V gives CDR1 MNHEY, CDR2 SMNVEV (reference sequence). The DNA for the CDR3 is TGTGCCAGCAGTTCAACAACTCGACAGGGCGAGAATTCACCCCTCCACTTT. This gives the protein CASSSTTRQGENSPLHF.

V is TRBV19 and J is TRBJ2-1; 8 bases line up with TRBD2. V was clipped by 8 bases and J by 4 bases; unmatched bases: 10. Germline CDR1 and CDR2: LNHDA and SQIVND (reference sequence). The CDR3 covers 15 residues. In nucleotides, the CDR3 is TGTGCCAGTCGCAGAGGACTAGCTATTTACAATGAGCAGTTCTTC. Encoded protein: CASRRGLAIYNEQFF.